A selection of T cell receptor beta chains follows, all from one sample in a study of blood T cell repertoires in COVID-19. The repertoire was sequenced with immunoSEQ multiplex PCR; TCRdb's copy has only in-frame clones and lacks some. This sample has around 140,000 clones, with approximately 81% found just once. Sequenced: peripheral blood. These receptors originate from a man in his 60s with acute or convalescent COVID-19. The CDR3 runs from the conserved cysteine through the conserved F or W. Fields, in order: CDR3 length, D gene, J gene, clone size, V gene, CDR3 DNA, CDR3 protein. D genes are given only for firm matches. Not all rows give a size; the values are once, few, many and, for expanded clones, a class.

CDR3 length: 13
D gene: .
J gene: TRBJ2-1
clone size: .
V gene: TRBV24-1
CDR3 DNA: TGTGCCACCGGCCCCAACTCCTACAATGAGCAGTTCTTC
CDR3 protein: CATGPNSYNEQFF

CDR3 length: 16
D gene: TRBD2
J gene: TRBJ2-3
clone size: few
V gene: TRBV11-3
CDR3 DNA: TGTGCCAGCAGCCGGACTAGCGGGAGAGGGACAGATACGCAGTATTTT
CDR3 protein: CASSRTSGRGTDTQYF

CDR3 length: 15
D gene: .
J gene: TRBJ2-3
clone size: .
V gene: TRBV24-1
CDR3 DNA: TGTGCCACCAGTGATTTATTGGCAGGCGCCGATACGCAGTATTTT
CDR3 protein: CATSDLLAGADTQYF

CDR3 length: 13
D gene: .
J gene: TRBJ2-7
clone size: .
V gene: TRBV4-2
CDR3 DNA: TGTGCCAGCAGCCAAGTGGGGCTCTACGAGCAGTACTTC
CDR3 protein: CASSQVGLYEQYF

CDR3 length: 13
D gene: .
J gene: TRBJ2-7
clone size: few
V gene: TRBV24-1
CDR3 DNA: TGTGCCACGGCGTCAGGCTTCTCCTACGAGCAGTACTTC
CDR3 protein: CATASGFSYEQYF

CDR3 length: 16
D gene: TRBD1
J gene: TRBJ1-2
clone size: .
V gene: TRBV3-1/TRBV3-2
CDR3 DNA: TGTGCCAGCAGCCAAGGGGGAGGAGGGACAGGAGGCGGCTACACCTTC
CDR3 protein: CASSQGGGGTGGGYTF

CDR3 length: 15
D gene: TRBD2
J gene: TRBJ2-1
clone size: .
V gene: TRBV5-4
CDR3 DNA: TGTGCCAGCAGCTCCAGCGGGCTAGCGGTCAATGAGCAGTTCTTC
CDR3 protein: CASSSSGLAVNEQFF

CDR3 length: 12
D gene: .
J gene: TRBJ2-7
clone size: .
V gene: TRBV6-5
CDR3 DNA: TGTGCCAGCAGGCGGACAAGGGGCGAGCAGTACTTC
CDR3 protein: CASRRTRGEQYF

CDR3 length: 17
D gene: .
J gene: TRBJ2-2
clone size: .
V gene: TRBV4-1
CDR3 DNA: TGCGCCAGCAGCCAACCCCCCAGCGACGCGAACACCGGGGAGCTGTTTTTT
CDR3 protein: CASSQPPSDANTGELFF

CDR3 length: 16
D gene: TRBD2
J gene: TRBJ2-3
clone size: .
V gene: TRBV29-1
CDR3 DNA: TGCAGCGTTGAAGCCGGGACTAGCGGAACTGAGATACGGTTGTATTTT
CDR3 protein: CSVEAGTSGTEIRLYF

CDR3 length: 16
D gene: .
J gene: TRBJ1-6
clone size: .
V gene: TRBV6-1
CDR3 DNA: TGTGCCAGCAGTGATTGGAGTAGGTCCTATAATTCACCCCTCCACTTT
CDR3 protein: CASSDWSRSYNSPLHF

CDR3 length: 16
D gene: TRBD1
J gene: TRBJ2-7
clone size: once
V gene: TRBV5-6
CDR3 DNA: TGTGCCAGCAGCTCAACACTCGGGACAGGGCTCTACGAGCAGTACTTC
CDR3 protein: CASSSTLGTGLYEQYF

CDR3 length: 15
D gene: TRBD1
J gene: TRBJ1-2
clone size: once
V gene: TRBV19
CDR3 DNA: TGTGCCAGTAGTGGACAGGGTTTTTCAGCCCCTGGCTACACCTTC
CDR3 protein: CASSGQGFSAPGYTF

CDR3 length: 13
D gene: .
J gene: TRBJ1-1
clone size: .
V gene: TRBV13
CDR3 DNA: TGTGCCAGCAGCCCTCGCCGGACAGTTGAAGCTTTCTTT
CDR3 protein: CASSPRRTVEAFF

CDR3 length: 15
D gene: .
J gene: TRBJ1-2
clone size: .
V gene: TRBV27
CDR3 DNA: TGTGCCAGCAGTTTCATGACAGGCCGGGGCTATGGCTACACCTTC
CDR3 protein: CASSFMTGRGYGYTF

CDR3 length: 15
D gene: TRBD2
J gene: TRBJ2-7
clone size: .
V gene: TRBV11-2
CDR3 DNA: TGTGCCAGCAGCCCACGGACTAGCGGAAACTACGAGCAGTACTTC
CDR3 protein: CASSPRTSGNYEQYF

CDR3 length: 15
D gene: TRBD2
J gene: TRBJ2-3
clone size: once
V gene: TRBV5-1
CDR3 DNA: TGCGCCAGCAGCTTGGGAGCGGGGGGGACAGATACGCAGTATTTT
CDR3 protein: CASSLGAGGTDTQYF

CDR3 length: 16
D gene: .
J gene: TRBJ2-7
clone size: .
V gene: TRBV9
CDR3 DNA: TGTGCCAGCAGCGTAGTGCCGGGGGATCCTTTCTACGAGCAGTACTTC
CDR3 protein: CASSVVPGDPFYEQYF

CDR3 length: 14
D gene: .
J gene: TRBJ2-5
clone size: .
V gene: TRBV24-1
CDR3 DNA: TGTGCCACCAGTGTCGCCGGGACTCAAGAGACCCAGTACTTC
CDR3 protein: CATSVAGTQETQYF

CDR3 length: 16
D gene: .
J gene: TRBJ1-5
clone size: .
V gene: TRBV19
CDR3 DNA: TGTGCCAGTAGTATAACCCATCCAGTTCCTAATCAGCCCCAGCATTTT
CDR3 protein: CASSITHPVPNQPQHF

CDR3 length: 13
D gene: TRBD1
J gene: TRBJ1-1
clone size: .
V gene: TRBV6-6
CDR3 DNA: TGTGCCAGCAGCCCCACAGGGGACACTGAAGCTTTCTTT
CDR3 protein: CASSPTGDTEAFF

CDR3 length: 17
D gene: TRBD2
J gene: TRBJ2-3
clone size: .
V gene: TRBV5-5
CDR3 DNA: TGTGCCAGCAGCTTGACACCTAGCGGGAGGGGCACAGATACGCAGTATTTT
CDR3 protein: CASSLTPSGRGTDTQYF

CDR3 length: 14
D gene: TRBD1
J gene: TRBJ2-5
clone size: .
V gene: TRBV6-1
CDR3 DNA: TGTGCCAGCAGTGACCGACAGGGGGAAGAGACCCAGTACTTC
CDR3 protein: CASSDRQGEETQYF